One TCR beta chain is described in this entry. The CDR3 extends over 13 amino acids. CDR1 and CDR2 (germline): GTSNPN, SVGIG (reference sequence). Trimming removed 1 base from V and 4 bases from J, with 9 bases in between. Libraries were prepared by immunoSEQ multiplex PCR; TCRdb keeps only in-frame clonotypes and omits some of them. The repertoire holds 130,000 or so clones, with just under 85% as singletons. These data originate in a study of blood T cell repertoires in COVID-19. About the study: Acute and convalescent COVID-19 samples came from the United States, Italy and Spain. T cells, B-cell-depleted T cells, or PBMCs provided the cDNA or gDNA that served as material.

The source material was peripheral blood. The V call is TRBV30, the J call TRBJ2-3, with D possibly being TRBD1 (6 bases). This clonotype originated in a human donor in a cohort sampled during active COVID-19. The CDR3 nucleotides read TGTGCCTGGAGTGGGGGGCATGCAGATACGCAGTATTTT. Amino acid sequence: CAWSGGHADTQYF.